This T cell receptor beta chain is from a study of T cells in Graves' hyperthyroidism and ophthalmopathy. In its sample, this clonotype was seen many times. There were TCR beta CDR3 regions amplified from RNA transcripts. The HTBI primer set served for first-round RT-PCR of the TCR CDR3. TCRdb re-called the multiplex PCR reads through MiXCR, storing one row per CDR3 protein. This sample carries approximately 590,000 distinct CDR3 sequences, 15% to 18% of them seen once, and the ten largest clones take under 7.5%. The CDR3 is 15 amino acids. The V and J ends lost 5 bases and 5 bases respectively, with 19 bases between them. Germline CDR1 is LNHNV and CDR2 is YYDKDF (reference sequence).

This rearrangement joins TRBV15 to TRBJ2-7; the D is unclear. This clonotype originated in a woman aged 30 to 39 with Graves' hyperthyroidism. Source material: blood. The DNA for the CDR3 is TGTGCCACCAGCCAGAAGTTTGGATGGTGGAACGAGCAGTACTTC. It codes for CATSQKFGWWNEQYF.